Detailed here is one T cell receptor beta chain. Its antigen is not yet known. Within one base of it there is no much larger clone, and no base qualities were kept. This record comes from a study of shared clonotypes between healthy human individuals (dated by TCRdb to 2019 to 2021). As for the study more broadly: The cohort comprised a couple of women and a few men aged 18 to 49 years. For each donor, CD4 naive and CD4 memory were each given three plates, CD8 naive was given two plates, and CD8 memory was given one plate. Blood TCR repertoires of five healthy adults were deeply sequenced to estimate repertoire size and the extent of clonotype sharing between individuals. Libraries were prepared and TCR repertoires were sequenced by different laboratories using diverse techniques, in order to increase sequencing depth and limit assay-specific biases. Leukapheresis yielded between about 0.85 and 9.5 billion PBMCs per donor. What the authors observed across the whole study: Even with the large sequencing depth, rarefaction of the sorted-subset datasets indicated that sequencing was incomplete. Naive subsets generally had larger estimated clonotype richness than memory subsets did. Across a few donors, about 4.5% of naive CD4, roughly 3.5% of naive CD8, about 2% of memory CD4, and around 0.4% of memory CD8 clonotypes were shared. Sampling was restricted to blood, and TCR repertoires in tissue are likely to differ from TCR repertoires in blood. The genetic and exposure-history diversity represented was limited by the small number of donors. Compared with non-shared clonotypes, clonotypes shared by all four sorted-subset donors had higher generation probabilities. Based on pairwise subsampling, the degree of clonotype sharing among donors was expected to be affected by sequencing depth.

The germline V gene encodes CDR1 MNHEY and CDR2 SVGAGI. V sheds 8 bases and J sheds 2 bases, leaving 10 bases between their ends. The CDR3, cysteine through phenylalanine, is 12 amino acids long. Left in the record is the CDR3 DNA by itself, 36 bases read in frame from the first base. The donors were healthy, HIV-negative adults who had no recently reported acute infections or vaccinations. Every donor was a Caucasian adult living in Nashville, Tennessee, USA. CD4+ T cells were enriched by magnetic negative selection; naive cells were then positively selected on CD45RA, and the negative fraction formed the memory subset. Blood was obtained by leukapheresis, after which PBMCs were separated by Ficoll-Histopaque density gradient centrifugation and cryopreserved in liquid nitrogen vapor phase. Analytical flow cytometry was used to check the purity and quantity of each magnetically sorted T cell population. Genomic DNA was isolated from every sorted fraction and measured by UV absorbance on a Nanodrop 2000c.

Using the deep immunoSEQ assay, multiplex PCR amplified TCR CDR3 regions from genomic DNA. Extracted genomic DNA from each cell subset was spread evenly across all wells of several immunoSEQ 96-well plates, with each plate serving as a replicate. For sorted subsets, each replicate PCR was loaded with 200 ng genomic DNA, equivalent to 30,000 or so T cell genomes. Purified libraries were measured with a Qubit 3.0 fluorometer, size-checked on a Bioanalyzer 2100, and measured again with the KAPA Library Quantification kit. Every immunoSEQ 96-well plate was sequenced on a separate single-read 150-cycle Illumina NextSeq 550 flow cell. The original methods were these. Because only junctional sequences without quality scores were contained in the immunoSEQ output, filtering matching that applied to full-length reads could not be performed. Sequences were annotated with PyIR, a Python wrapper for IgBLAST v1.9, using IMGT germline references to assign V/J genes and CDR3. Reads with weak V/J assignments (E-value above 1e-6), missing CDR3, stop codons, out-of-frame junctions, or ambiguous translated residues were removed. A V3J clonotype was defined by an identical inferred V gene, J gene, and CDR3 amino acid sequence. Percentage overlap between repertoires was computed as shared unique clonotypes divided by the size of the smaller repertoire. Three approaches were used to assess repertoire richness: RTK rarefaction, the Chao1 estimator, and Recon v2.1 estimates of unobserved clonotypes. Generation probabilities were computed with OLGA for all TCRbeta clonotypes obtained by the gDNA method from several donors. The table comes from immuneACCESS by way of TCRdb, which keeps in-frame sequences with V and J called. Part of the clones is missing from these tables; in studies checked, under half for an unresolved V gene and the rest for unknown reasons. V and J calls and clone size are those listed in that table; D and trimming were worked out from the DNA. The sample table holds roughly 760,000 clones, of which 74% were seen once. Around 1.6% of the sample comes from the top ten.

This clonotype originated in a woman in her twenties or thirties in good health. The specimen sequenced was memory CD4+ T cells sorted from blood. The label giving this sample's cell subset or site can be read as: CD45RA-negative fraction. This sequence uses TRBV6-5 and TRBJ2-7; the D gene is possibly TRBD2, with 6 bases matching. The base sequence is TGTGCCAGCGGCTGGACTACCTACGAGCAGTACTTC. This codes for CASGWTTYEQYF.